The rows below give T cell receptor beta chains drawn from one sample of a study of blood T cell repertoires in COVID-19. This table comes from immunoSEQ multiplex PCR, and its TCRdb copy is limited to in-frame clones, with some not included. The sample records approximately 130,000 clones, about four fifths being singletons. Sequenced material: peripheral blood. Receptors originate from a man aged 80 or over with acute or convalescent COVID-19. Each CDR3 is given with its conserved first and last residue. A D gene is named only where the DNA matches it firmly. Only some rows state a clone size, as once, few, many or a class for expanded clones.

TRBJ2-3	TRBV12-3/TRBV12-4	few	NA	TGTGCCAGCAGCTCAGGGGTTCCAGATACGCAGTATTTT	CASSSGVPDTQYF
TRBJ2-2	TRBV5-4	many	TRBD1	TGTGCCAGCAGCCGGGGACAGGATTACACCGGGGAGCTGTTTTTT	CASSRGQDYTGELFF
TRBJ2-3	TRBV5-1	NA	NA	TGCGCCAGCAGCTTGGTAGCGCTTGAGGATACGCAGTATTTT	CASSLVALEDTQYF
TRBJ2-7	TRBV18	NA	TRBD1	TGTGCCAGCTCACCCGGGACAGTCGAGCAGTACTTC	CASSPGTVEQYF
TRBJ2-3	TRBV29-1	NA	NA	TGCAGCGTTGAACAGGGCTCCACAGATACGCAGTATTTT	CSVEQGSTDTQYF
TRBJ1-5	TRBV27	NA	NA	TGTGCCAGCAGTTTATCGACCAGGGTCTTTCAGCCCCAGCATTTT	CASSLSTRVFQPQHF
TRBJ1-3	TRBV7-9	NA	TRBD1	TGTGCCAGCAGCCAGGGACAGGGCAGGGGAAACACCATATATTTT	CASSQGQGRGNTIYF
TRBJ1-5	TRBV7-2	NA	NA	TGTGCCAGCAGCGCGGGACCGCCGTGGGGGCCCCAGCATTTT	CASSAGPPWGPQHF
TRBJ2-5	TRBV5-1	NA	TRBD2	TGCGCCAGCAGCTTGGGGACTAGTTTGTCGGAGACCCAGTACTTC	CASSLGTSLSETQYF
TRBJ1-3	TRBV2	NA	NA	TGTGCCAGCAGTGAGAGGGCTGCGGGAAACACCATATATTTT	CASSERAAGNTIYF
TRBJ1-2	TRBV7-9	NA	NA	TGTGCCAGCAGCTCAGGGACATGGTATGGCTACACCTTC	CASSSGTWYGYTF
TRBJ1-3	TRBV18	NA	TRBD1	TGTGCCAGCTCGGGGGGACAGGGTTCCGGAAACACCATATATTTT	CASSGGQGSGNTIYF
TRBJ2-3	TRBV11-2	NA	TRBD1	TGTGCCAGCAGCTTAGGGGGACAGTCCACAGATACGCAGTATTTT	CASSLGGQSTDTQYF
TRBJ2-3	TRBV6-5	NA	TRBD2	TGTGCCAGCAGGGGACTAGCGGGTGGGGGGGCGCAGTATTTT	CASRGLAGGGAQYF
TRBJ1-2	TRBV6-6	NA	NA	TGTGCCAGCAGTTCTCACTATGGCTACACCTTC	CASSSHYGYTF
TRBJ2-7	TRBV5-6	NA	NA	TGTGCCAGCAGCTTGGACGGGTTCCCCCACTACGAGCAGTACTTC	CASSLDGFPHYEQYF
TRBJ2-1	TRBV27	NA	TRBD2	TGTGCCAGCAGATTTCATTACATAGCGGGGGGCCCCTACAATGAGCAGTTCTTC	CASRFHYIAGGPYNEQFF
TRBJ1-6	TRBV9	NA	NA	TGTGCCAGCAGCGTCCAGGGCTCGATTAATTCACCCCTCCACTTT	CASSVQGSINSPLHF
TRBJ2-4	TRBV9	NA	NA	TGTGCCAGCAGCGTAGGTGGGGAGGACATTCAGTACTTC	CASSVGGEDIQYF
TRBJ2-1	TRBV7-2	NA	TRBD1	TGTGCCAGCAGCTTAAGGGCGATGGACAGGGTCAAGGTCTATGAGCAGTTCTTC	CASSLRAMDRVKVYEQFF
TRBJ2-1	TRBV20-1	few	TRBD1	TGCAGTGCTAGTCTAGACAGGGTGAGCCCCAATGAGCAGTTCTTC	CSASLDRVSPNEQFF
TRBJ2-7	TRBV7-2	NA	TRBD1	TGTGCCAGCAGCCCTCCGGGACAGAACTACGAGCAGTACTTC	CASSPPGQNYEQYF
TRBJ2-3	TRBV20-1	NA	NA	TGCAGTGCGCACAGGGATACGCAGTATTTT	CSAHRDTQYF
TRBJ1-2	TRBV7-9	few	NA	TGTGCCAGCAGCTGGGGGCTTGACCGTACTAACTATGGCTACACCTTC	CASSWGLDRTNYGYTF
TRBJ1-2	TRBV6-5	medium-sized	NA	TGTGCCAGCAGTTACGGGATAACAGGGAGATTGGATGGCTACACCTTC	CASSYGITGRLDGYTF
TRBJ1-2	TRBV5-1	NA	TRBD1	TGCGCCAGCAGCTCACGCGGACAGGGGGTGGGAGGCTACACCTTC	CASSSRGQGVGGYTF
TRBJ1-2	TRBV27	NA	NA	TGTGCCAGCAGTTTTATTCTTTATGGCTACACCTTC	CASSFILYGYTF
TRBJ1-1	TRBV5-1	NA	NA	TGCGCCAGCAGCTTAAAACAGGGTCCGAGGAACACTGAAGCTTTCTTT	CASSLKQGPRNTEAFF
TRBJ2-5	TRBV5-6	once	TRBD1	TGTGCCAGCAGCTTTGGACAGGGGAGAGAGACCCAGTACTTC	CASSFGQGRETQYF
TRBJ1-6	TRBV5-6	NA	TRBD1	TGTGCCAGCAGCTTGATGGGACAGAGCTCCTATAATTCACCCCTCCACTTT	CASSLMGQSSYNSPLHF
TRBJ2-3	TRBV6-6	NA	TRBD2	TGTGCCAGCAGCCCCGGCGGGGGTGGTACGCAGTATTTT	CASSPGGGGTQYF
TRBJ1-2	TRBV7-9	NA	NA	TGTGCCAGCAGCTTTGAGGTCGGCGGGAACTATGGCTACACCTTC	CASSFEVGGNYGYTF
TRBJ1-4	TRBV5-3	NA	NA	TGTGCCAGAAGCTTGAGTGTAAGGAGGACTAATGAAAAACTGTTTTTT	CARSLSVRRTNEKLFF
TRBJ2-7	TRBV18	NA	NA	TGTGCCAGCTCACCACCATCCAGCGCACTCTACGAGCAGTACTTC	CASSPPSSALYEQYF
TRBJ2-5	TRBV6-5	NA	TRBD1	TGTGCCAGCAGTTACCGGGACAGGGGGCTGGGGACCCAGTACTTC	CASSYRDRGLGTQYF
TRBJ1-3	TRBV21-1	NA	NA	TGTGCCAGCAGCAACGATCCCAGGGGGCTAACTGGAAACACCATATATTTT	CASSNDPRGLTGNTIYF
TRBJ2-1	TRBV4-2	few	NA	TGTGCCAGCAGCCAAGATGGGCAGCGGAACTACAATGAGCAGTTCTTC	CASSQDGQRNYNEQFF
TRBJ2-6	TRBV5-1	NA	TRBD1	TGCGCCAGCAGCTTGGAAGGGGGCAACTCTGGGGCCAACGTCCTGACTTTC	CASSLEGGNSGANVLTF
TRBJ2-7	TRBV9	NA	TRBD1	TGTGCCAGCAGCCCCAGTGGGACAGGGCAATACGAGCAGTACTTC	CASSPSGTGQYEQYF
TRBJ2-4	TRBV3-1/TRBV3-2	NA	TRBD2	TGTGCCAGCAGCCAAGAGGCCAGCGGGGTGCACATTCAGTACTTC	CASSQEASGVHIQYF
TRBJ2-2	TRBV28	NA	TRBD1	TGTGCCAGCAGTAGACCGGGACAGGGGATGATTAACACCGGGGAGCTGTTTTTT	CASSRPGQGMINTGELFF
TRBJ1-2	TRBV28	NA	NA	TGTGCCAGCACCGCTCGGGGTAGGCTTACTACCTTC	CASTARGRLTTF
TRBJ1-3	TRBV5-5	NA	NA	TGTGCCAGCAGCTTGCTGGGGGCTTCTGGAAACACCATATATTTT	CASSLLGASGNTIYF
TRBJ1-1	TRBV5-6	NA	TRBD1	TGTGCCAGCAGCTTGGGGACAGGGTCTGTGAACACTGAAGCTTTCTTT	CASSLGTGSVNTEAFF
TRBJ2-7	TRBV12-3/TRBV12-4	NA	NA	TGTGCCAGCAGTAACCGAGACACCGAGCAGTACTTC	CASSNRDTEQYF
TRBJ2-7	TRBV7-9	once	NA	TGTGCCAGCAGCTTAGATGGTTCTGGGGGCCACGAGCAGTACTTC	CASSLDGSGGHEQYF
TRBJ1-4	TRBV5-6	NA	TRBD1	TGTGCCAGCAGCTTGGCATACGGGACAGACCCTTATAATGAAAAACTGTTTTTT	CASSLAYGTDPYNEKLFF
TRBJ2-3	TRBV9	NA	TRBD2	TGTGCCAGCAGCGTATACGGGGGGAGGGATACGCAGTATTTT	CASSVYGGRDTQYF
TRBJ1-1	TRBV15	NA	NA	TGTGCCACCAGCAGAGATCCCAGGGTGGGCACTGAAGCTTTCTTT	CATSRDPRVGTEAFF
TRBJ2-7	TRBV6-5	NA	TRBD1	TGTGCCGGTCGGACAGGCAACTTCGGGACCGAGCAGTACTTC	CAGRTGNFGTEQYF